This T cell receptor beta chain was observed in a study of T cells in Graves' hyperthyroidism and ophthalmopathy. RNA transcripts yielded amplified TCR beta CDR3 regions. The TCR CDR3 first-round RT-PCR relied on the HTBI primer set. TCRdb analysed the multiplex PCR reads with MiXCR anew, one entry per CDR3 protein. The table lists 220,000 or so distinct CDR3 sequences, about 16% of them singletons, with around 28% in the top ten. Germline values: CDR1 GTSNPN, CDR2 SVGIG (reference sequence). This CDR3 region has 14 residues. V was trimmed by 4 bases and J by 4 bases, leaving 16 bases between them. This clonotype was recorded at least ten times. Criteria for exclusion of patients were uncontrolled infection, other autoimmune disease, pregnancy or lactation.

The sequence came from a woman aged 18-29 years with Graves' ophthalmopathy. The J gene is TRBJ1-1, the V gene TRBV30, with D perhaps matching TRBD1 (6 bases). Material: blood. The CDR3, as DNA: TGTGCCTGGAATTTGGGGGGACAAGGCACTGAAGCTTTCTTT. It specifies CAWNLGGQGTEAFF.